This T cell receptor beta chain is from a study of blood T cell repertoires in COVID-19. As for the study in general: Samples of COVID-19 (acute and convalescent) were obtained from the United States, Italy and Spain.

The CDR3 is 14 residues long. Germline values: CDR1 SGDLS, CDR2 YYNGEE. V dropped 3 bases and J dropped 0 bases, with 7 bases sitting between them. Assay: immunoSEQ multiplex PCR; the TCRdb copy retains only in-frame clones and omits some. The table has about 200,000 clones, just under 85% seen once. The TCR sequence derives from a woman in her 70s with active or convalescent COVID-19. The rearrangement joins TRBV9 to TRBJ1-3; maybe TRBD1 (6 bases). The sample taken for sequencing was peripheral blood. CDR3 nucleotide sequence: TGTGCCAGCAGCGACAGGGTCTCTGGAAACACCATATATTTT. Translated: CASSDRVSGNTIYF.